Listed below are T cell receptor beta chains from one sample, sequenced in a study of blood T cell repertoires in COVID-19. Assay used: immunoSEQ multiplex PCR; TCRdb lists only in-frame clones, some missing. The top ten hold about 2% of the sample, which has around 260,000 clones, just over 90% seen once. The sequencing input was peripheral blood. These receptors all stem from a woman in her thirties with COVID-19, enrolled during active disease. Each CDR3 is given with its conserved first and last residue. Each record gives: V gene, D gene, J gene, clone size, CDR3 protein, CDR3 DNA. The D gene is left open where the match is weak. A row's size may be missing; if present it is once, few, many or a size class.

>TRBV28|-|TRBJ1-2|-
CASSFEEALKYGYTF
TGTGCCAGCAGTTTCGAAGAGGCCCTGAAATATGGCTACACCTTC
>TRBV5-1|-|TRBJ1-5|-
CASSLESNQPQHF
TGCGCCAGCAGCTTGGAATCTAATCAGCCCCAGCATTTT
>TRBV6-5|TRBD2|TRBJ2-1|-
CASRSTSGSPDEQFF
TGTGCCAGCAGATCAACTAGCGGGAGTCCGGATGAGCAGTTCTTC
>TRBV30|TRBD1|TRBJ1-3|once
CAWRGDSYNGNTIYF
TGTGCCTGGAGGGGGGACAGTTATAATGGAAACACCATATATTTT
>TRBV5-6|TRBD2|TRBJ2-1|-
CASSLGTSAPTYNEQFF
TGTGCCAGCAGTTTAGGGACTAGCGCTCCGACATACAATGAGCAGTTCTTC
>TRBV7-8|TRBD1|TRBJ2-1|-
CASSLAGTGHNEQFF
TGTGCCAGCAGCTTAGCCGGGACAGGACACAATGAGCAGTTCTTC
>TRBV27|TRBD1|TRBJ2-7|-
CASSRDRTAEQYF
TGTGCCAGCAGCCGGGACAGGACCGCCGAGCAGTACTTC
>TRBV6-6|-|TRBJ1-1|-
CASSQPGAEAFF
TGTGCCAGCAGCCAACCGGGGGCTGAAGCTTTCTTT
>TRBV29-1|TRBD1|TRBJ1-1|-
CSAMGDRVDEAFF
TGCAGCGCTATGGGGGACAGGGTGGATGAAGCTTTCTTT
>TRBV27|TRBD1|TRBJ1-1|-
CASSATGDTEAFF
TGTGCCAGCAGTGCTACAGGGGACACTGAAGCTTTCTTT
>TRBV2|TRBD2|TRBJ2-3|-
CASSGLAGITDTQYF
TGTGCCAGCAGCGGACTAGCGGGAATCACAGATACGCAGTATTTT
>TRBV28|-|TRBJ1-1|once
CASRPQGPRNTEAFF
TGTGCCAGCAGGCCACAGGGACCGCGGAACACTGAAGCTTTCTTT
>TRBV6-1|-|TRBJ1-5|-
CASSDGTLDQPQHF
TGTGCCAGCAGTGACGGGACACTAGACCAGCCCCAGCATTTT
>TRBV30|-|TRBJ1-1|few
CAWSPTREAFF
TGTGCCTGGAGTCCTACCCGAGAAGCTTTCTTT
>TRBV13|TRBD1|TRBJ1-6|-
CASSYRGLRDSPLHF
TGTGCCAGCAGCTACAGGGGGCTTCGTGATTCACCCCTCCACTTT
>TRBV30|-|TRBJ1-6|many
CAWSWGLGEEDSPLHF
TGTGCCTGGAGTTGGGGTCTCGGAGAGGAGGATTCACCCCTCCACTTT
>TRBV10-3|-|TRBJ1-5|few
CAISESTSNQPQHF
TGTGCCATCAGTGAGTCAACAAGCAATCAGCCCCAGCATTTT